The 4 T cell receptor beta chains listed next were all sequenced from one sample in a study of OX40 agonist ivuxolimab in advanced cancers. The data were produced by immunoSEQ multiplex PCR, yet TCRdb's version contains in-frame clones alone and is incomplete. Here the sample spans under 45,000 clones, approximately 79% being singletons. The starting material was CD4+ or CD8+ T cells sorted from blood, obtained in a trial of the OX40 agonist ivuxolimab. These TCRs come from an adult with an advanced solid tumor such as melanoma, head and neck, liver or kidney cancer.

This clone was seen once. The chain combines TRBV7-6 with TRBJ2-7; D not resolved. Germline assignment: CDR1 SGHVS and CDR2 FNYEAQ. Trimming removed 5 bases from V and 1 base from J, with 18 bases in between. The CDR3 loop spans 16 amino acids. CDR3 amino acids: CASSPFDNLGSYEQYF. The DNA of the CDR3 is TGTGCCAGCAGCCCGTTTGACAACCTGGGGTCCTACGAGCAGTACTTC. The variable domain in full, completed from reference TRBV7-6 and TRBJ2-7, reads GAGVSQSPRYKVTKRGQDVALRCDPISGHVSLYWYRQALGQGPEFLTYFNYEAQQDKSGLPNDRFSAERPEGSISTLTIQRTEQRDSAMYRCASSPFDNLGSYEQYFGPGTRLTVT.

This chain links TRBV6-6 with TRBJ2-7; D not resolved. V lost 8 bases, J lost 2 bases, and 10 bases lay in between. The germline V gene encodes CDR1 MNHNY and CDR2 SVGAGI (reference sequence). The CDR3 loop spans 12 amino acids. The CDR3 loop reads CASLSGAYEQYF. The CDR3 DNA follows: TGTGCCAGCCTATCAGGAGCCTACGAGCAGTACTTC.

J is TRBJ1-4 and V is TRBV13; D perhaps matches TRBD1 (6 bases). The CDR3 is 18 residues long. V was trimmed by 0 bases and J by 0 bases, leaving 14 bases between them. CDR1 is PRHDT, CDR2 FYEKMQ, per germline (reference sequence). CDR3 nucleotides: TGTGCCAGCAGCTTAGGAGGGGGGCGAAGATCAACTAATGAAAAACTGTTTTTT. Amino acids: CASSLGGGRRSTNEKLFF.

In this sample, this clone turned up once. DNA of the CDR3: TGCGCCAGCAGTGCAGGCGGGGTCAAGTCCTACGAGCAGTACTTC. This codes for CASSAGGVKSYEQYF. V gene TRBV10-1 combines with J gene TRBJ2-7; D might be TRBD2 (6 bases). The ends were cut back, 4 bases at V and 1 base at J, with 14 bases in the middle. This CDR3 spans 15 amino acids. The germline V gene has CDR1 WNHNN and CDR2 SYGVQD (reference sequence).